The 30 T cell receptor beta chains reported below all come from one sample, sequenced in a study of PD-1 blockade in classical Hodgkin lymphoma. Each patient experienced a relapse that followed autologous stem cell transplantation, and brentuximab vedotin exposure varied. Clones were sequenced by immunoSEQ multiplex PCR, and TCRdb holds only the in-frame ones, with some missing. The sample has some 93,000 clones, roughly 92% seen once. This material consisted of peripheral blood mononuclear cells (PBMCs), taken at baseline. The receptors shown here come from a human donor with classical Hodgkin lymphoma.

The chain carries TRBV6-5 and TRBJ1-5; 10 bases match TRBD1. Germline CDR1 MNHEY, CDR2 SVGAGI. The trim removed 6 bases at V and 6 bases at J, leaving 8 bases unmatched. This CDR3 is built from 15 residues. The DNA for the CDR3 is TGTGCCAGCAGGACGGGACAGGGGTCTGCTCAGCCCCAGCATTTT. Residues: CASRTGQGSAQPQHF.

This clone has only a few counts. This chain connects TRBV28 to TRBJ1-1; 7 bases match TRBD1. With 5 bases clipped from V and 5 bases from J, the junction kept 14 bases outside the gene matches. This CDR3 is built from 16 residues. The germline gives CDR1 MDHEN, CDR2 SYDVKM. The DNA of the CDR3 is TGTGCCAGCAGTCTAGTACAGGGGCCACGCAGGACTGAAGCTTTCTTT. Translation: CASSLVQGPRRTEAFF.

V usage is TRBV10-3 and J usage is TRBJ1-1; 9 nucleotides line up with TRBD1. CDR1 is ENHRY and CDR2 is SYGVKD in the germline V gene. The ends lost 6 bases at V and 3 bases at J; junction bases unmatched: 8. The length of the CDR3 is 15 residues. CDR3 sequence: CAISGVGQGYTEAFF. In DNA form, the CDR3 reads TGTGCCATCAGCGGCGTCGGACAGGGGTACACTGAAGCTTTCTTT.

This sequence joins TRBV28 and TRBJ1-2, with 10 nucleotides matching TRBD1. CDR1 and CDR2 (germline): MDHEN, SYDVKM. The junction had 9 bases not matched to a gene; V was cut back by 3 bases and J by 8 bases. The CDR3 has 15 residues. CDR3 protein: CASSFKKTGGEGYTF. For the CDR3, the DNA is TGTGCCAGCAGTTTCAAAAAGACAGGGGGCGAAGGCTACACCTTC.

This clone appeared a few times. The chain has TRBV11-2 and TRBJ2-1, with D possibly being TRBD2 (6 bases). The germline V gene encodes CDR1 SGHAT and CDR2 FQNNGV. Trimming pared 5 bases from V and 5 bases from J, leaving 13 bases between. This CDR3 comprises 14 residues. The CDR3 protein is CASSPAEGNNEQFF. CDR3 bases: TGTGCCAGCAGCCCAGCGGAGGGCAACAATGAGCAGTTCTTC.

Here the CDR3 DNA reads TGCAGTGCTAGACGGGGGGGACTTCAGTACTTC. It specifies CSARRGGLQYF. The chain carries TRBV20-1 and TRBJ2-7, with 8 bases matching TRBD2. Germline CDR1 DFQATT, CDR2 SNEGSKA (reference sequence). This CDR3 has 11 residues. The ends lost 2 bases at V and 10 bases at J; junction bases unmatched: 4.

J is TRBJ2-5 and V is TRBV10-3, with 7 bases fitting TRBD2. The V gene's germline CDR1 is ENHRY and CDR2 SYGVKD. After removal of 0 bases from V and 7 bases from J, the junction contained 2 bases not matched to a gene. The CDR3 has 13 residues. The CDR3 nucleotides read TGTGCCATCAGTGAGTCGTCTAGCGGGACCCAGTACTTC. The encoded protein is CAISESSSGTQYF.

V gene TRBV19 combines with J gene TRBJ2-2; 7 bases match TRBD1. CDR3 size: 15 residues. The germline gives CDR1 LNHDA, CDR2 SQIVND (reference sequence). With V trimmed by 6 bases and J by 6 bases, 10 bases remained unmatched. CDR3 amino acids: CASSPRAGGAGELFF. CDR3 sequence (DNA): TGTGCCAGTAGCCCGAGGGCAGGGGGTGCCGGGGAGCTGTTTTTT.

DNA for the CDR3: TGTGCCAGCTCGAGTCTCTTCTATAGCGGGTACTACGAGCAGTACTTC. It is translated as CASSSLFYSGYYEQYF. The V gene is TRBV18, the J gene TRBJ2-7; TRBD2 matches 7 bases. V was pared by 6 bases and J by 3 bases, with 14 bases of the junction left unmatched. CDR1 KGHSH and CDR2 LQKENI come from the germline V gene. The CDR3 covers 16 residues.

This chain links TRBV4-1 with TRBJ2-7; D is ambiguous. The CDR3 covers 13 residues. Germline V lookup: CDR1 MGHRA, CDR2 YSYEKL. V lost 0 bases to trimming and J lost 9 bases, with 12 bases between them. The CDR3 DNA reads TGCGCCAGCAGCCAAGATGGTACCCGCGGGCAGTACTTC. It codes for CASSQDGTRGQYF.

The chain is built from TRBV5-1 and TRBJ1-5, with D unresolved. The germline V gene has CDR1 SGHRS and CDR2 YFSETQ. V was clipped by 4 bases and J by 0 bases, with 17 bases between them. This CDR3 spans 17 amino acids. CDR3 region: CASSPPTSSYSNQPQHF. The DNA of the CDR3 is TGCGCCAGCAGCCCCCCCACAAGTTCCTATAGCAATCAGCCCCAGCATTTT. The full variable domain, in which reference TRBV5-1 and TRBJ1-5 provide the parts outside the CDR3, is KAGVTQTPRYLIKTRGQQVTLSCSPISGHRSVSWYQQTPGQGLQFLFEYFSETQRNKGNFPGRFSGRQFSNSRSEMNVSTLELGDSALYLCASSPPTSSYSNQPQHFGDGTRLSIL.

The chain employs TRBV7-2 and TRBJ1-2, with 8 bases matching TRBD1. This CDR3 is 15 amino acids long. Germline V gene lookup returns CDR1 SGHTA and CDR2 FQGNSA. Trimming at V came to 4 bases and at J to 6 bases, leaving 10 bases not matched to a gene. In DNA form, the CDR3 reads TGTGCCAGCAGCTCCCGGGACAGGCCTCCCAATGGCTACACCTTC. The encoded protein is CASSSRDRPPNGYTF.

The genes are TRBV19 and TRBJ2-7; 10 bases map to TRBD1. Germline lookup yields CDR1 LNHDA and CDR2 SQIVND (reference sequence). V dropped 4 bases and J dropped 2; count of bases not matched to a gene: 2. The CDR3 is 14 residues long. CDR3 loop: CASSTGTGAYEQYF. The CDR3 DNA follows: TGTGCCAGTAGTACCGGGACAGGGGCCTACGAGCAGTACTTC. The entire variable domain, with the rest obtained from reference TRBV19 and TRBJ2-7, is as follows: DGGITQSPKYLFRKEGQNVTLSCEQNLNHDAMYWYRQDPGQGLRLIYYSQIVNDFQKGDIAEGYSVSREKKESFPLTVTSAQKNPTAFYLCASSTGTGAYEQYFGPGTRLTVT.

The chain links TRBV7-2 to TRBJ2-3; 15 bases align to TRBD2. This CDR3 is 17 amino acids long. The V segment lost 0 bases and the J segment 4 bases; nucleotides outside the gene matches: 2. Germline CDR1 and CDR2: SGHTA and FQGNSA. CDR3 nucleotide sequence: TGTGCCAGCAGCTTAGCGGGACTAGCGGGAGGTCCAGATACGCAGTATTTT. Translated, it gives CASSLAGLAGGPDTQYF.

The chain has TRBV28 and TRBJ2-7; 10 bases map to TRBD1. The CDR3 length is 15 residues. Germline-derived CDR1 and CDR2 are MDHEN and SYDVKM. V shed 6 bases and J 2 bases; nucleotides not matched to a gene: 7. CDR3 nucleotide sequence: TGTGCCAGCAGCGAACTGGGACAGGGGACCTACGAGCAGTACTTC. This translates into CASSELGQGTYEQYF.

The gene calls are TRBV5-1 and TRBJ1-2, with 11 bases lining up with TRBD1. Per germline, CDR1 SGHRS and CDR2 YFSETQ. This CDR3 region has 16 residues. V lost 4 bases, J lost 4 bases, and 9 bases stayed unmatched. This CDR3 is CASSDTGTGGIYGYTF. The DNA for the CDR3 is TGCGCCAGCAGCGATACCGGGACAGGGGGAATCTATGGCTACACCTTC.

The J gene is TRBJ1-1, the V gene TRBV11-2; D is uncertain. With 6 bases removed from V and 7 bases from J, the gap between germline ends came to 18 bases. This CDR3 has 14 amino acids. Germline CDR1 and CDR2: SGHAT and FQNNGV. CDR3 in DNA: TGTGCCAGCAGAATTCGGGAGGGCCACAGTGAAGCTTTCTTT. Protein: CASRIREGHSEAFF.

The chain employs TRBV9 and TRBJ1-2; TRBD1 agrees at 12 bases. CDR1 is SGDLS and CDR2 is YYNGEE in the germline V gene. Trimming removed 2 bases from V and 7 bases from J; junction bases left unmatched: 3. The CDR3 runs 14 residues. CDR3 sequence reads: CASSVRDRGPGYTF. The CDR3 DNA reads TGTGCCAGCAGCGTCCGGGACAGGGGGCCTGGCTACACCTTC.

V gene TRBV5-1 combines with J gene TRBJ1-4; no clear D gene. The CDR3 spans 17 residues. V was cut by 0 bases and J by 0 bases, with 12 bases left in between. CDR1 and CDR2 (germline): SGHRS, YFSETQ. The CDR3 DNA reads TGCGCCAGCAGCTTGGGAAATAACAGTGCAACTAATGAAAAACTGTTTTTT. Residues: CASSLGNNSATNEKLFF.

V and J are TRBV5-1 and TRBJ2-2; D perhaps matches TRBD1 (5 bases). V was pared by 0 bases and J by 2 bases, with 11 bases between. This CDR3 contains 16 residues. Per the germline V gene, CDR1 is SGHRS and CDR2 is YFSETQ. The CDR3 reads CASSLGGRANTGELFF. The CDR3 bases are TGCGCCAGCAGCTTGGGAGGCAGGGCTAACACCGGGGAGCTGTTTTTT.

The CDR3 loop reads CASSLVAGVRTDTQYF. CDR3 sequence (DNA): TGCGCCAGCAGCTTGGTGGCGGGAGTTAGAACAGATACGCAGTATTTT. The gene calls are TRBV5-1 and TRBJ2-3; 7 nucleotides line up with TRBD2. The trim removed 0 bases at V and 3 bases at J, leaving 7 bases unmatched. The CDR3 has 16 amino acids. The germline CDR1 and CDR2 sequences are SGHRS and YFSETQ.

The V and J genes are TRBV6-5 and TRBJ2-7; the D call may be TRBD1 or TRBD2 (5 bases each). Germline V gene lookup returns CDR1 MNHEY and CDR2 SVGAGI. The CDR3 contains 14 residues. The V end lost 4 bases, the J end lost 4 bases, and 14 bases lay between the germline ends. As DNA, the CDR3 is TGTGCCAGCAGTTCCGGGACCCCGGGGTACGAGCAGTACTTC. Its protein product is CASSSGTPGYEQYF.

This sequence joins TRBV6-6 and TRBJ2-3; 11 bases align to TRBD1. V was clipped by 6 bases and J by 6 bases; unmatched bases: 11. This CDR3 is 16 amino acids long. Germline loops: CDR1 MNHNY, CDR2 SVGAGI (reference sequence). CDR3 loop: CASSNTGQGAWDTQYF. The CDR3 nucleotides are TGTGCCAGCAGCAATACCGGACAGGGGGCATGGGATACGCAGTATTTT.

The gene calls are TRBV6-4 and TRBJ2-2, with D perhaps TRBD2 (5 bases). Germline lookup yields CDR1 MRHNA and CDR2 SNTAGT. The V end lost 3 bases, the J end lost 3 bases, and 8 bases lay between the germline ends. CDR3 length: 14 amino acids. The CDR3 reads CASSERADTGELFF. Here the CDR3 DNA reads TGTGCCAGCAGTGAGAGGGCCGACACCGGGGAGCTGTTTTTT.

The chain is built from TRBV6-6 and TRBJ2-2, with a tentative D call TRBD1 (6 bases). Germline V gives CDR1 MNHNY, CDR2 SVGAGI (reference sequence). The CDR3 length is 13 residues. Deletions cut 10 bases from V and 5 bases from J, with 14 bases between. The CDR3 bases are TGTGCCACACATAAAGGACAGACCGGGGAGCTGTTTTTT. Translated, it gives CATHKGQTGELFF.

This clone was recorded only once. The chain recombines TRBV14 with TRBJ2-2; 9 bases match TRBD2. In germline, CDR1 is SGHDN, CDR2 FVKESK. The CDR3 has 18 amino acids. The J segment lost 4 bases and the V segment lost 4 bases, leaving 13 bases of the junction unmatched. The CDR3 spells CASSRRSGGRAPTGELFF. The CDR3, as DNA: TGTGCCAGCAGCCGCCGGAGCGGCGGGAGGGCCCCCACCGGGGAGCTGTTTTTT.

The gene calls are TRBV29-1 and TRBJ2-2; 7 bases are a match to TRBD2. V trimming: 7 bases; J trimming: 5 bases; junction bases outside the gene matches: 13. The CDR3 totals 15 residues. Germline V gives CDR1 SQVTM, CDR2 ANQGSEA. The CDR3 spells CSAGTITDVTGELFF. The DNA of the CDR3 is TGCAGCGCTGGGACTATCACGGACGTTACCGGGGAGCTGTTTTTT.

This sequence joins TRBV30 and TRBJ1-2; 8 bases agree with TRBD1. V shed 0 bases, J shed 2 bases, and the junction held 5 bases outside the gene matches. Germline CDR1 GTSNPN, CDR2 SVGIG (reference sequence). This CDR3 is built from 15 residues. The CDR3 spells CAWSVPGQANYGYTF. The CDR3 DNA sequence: TGTGCCTGGAGTGTACCGGGACAGGCCAACTATGGCTACACCTTC.

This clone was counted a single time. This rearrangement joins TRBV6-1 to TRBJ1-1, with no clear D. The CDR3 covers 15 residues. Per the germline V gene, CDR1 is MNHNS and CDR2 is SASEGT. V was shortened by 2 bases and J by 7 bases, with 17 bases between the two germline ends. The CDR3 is CASSELWSSRGEAFF. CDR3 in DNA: TGTGCCAGCAGTGAATTATGGAGTTCCCGAGGTGAAGCTTTCTTT.

The CDR3 loop is CAWSLWRGQKISYEQYF. CDR3 DNA sequence: TGTGCCTGGAGTTTATGGAGGGGACAGAAGATTTCCTACGAGCAGTACTTC. J is TRBJ2-7 and V is TRBV30; tentatively, D is TRBD1 (7 bases). Trimming took off 2 bases at V and 1 base at J, with 21 bases between the two ends. The germline gives CDR1 GTSNPN, CDR2 SVGIG (reference sequence). The CDR3 sequence is 17 residues long.